This TCR beta chain is from a study of blood T cell repertoires in COVID-19. Libraries were prepared by immunoSEQ multiplex PCR; TCRdb keeps only in-frame clonotypes and omits some of them. Among hundreds of thousands of clones listed, 89% were seen once. Participant age was roughly 18 to 90 years, and participants resided in about two dozen US areas. Trimming at V came to 5 bases and at J to 7 bases, leaving 22 bases not matched to a gene. The CDR3 covers 18 residues. Germline V gene lookup returns CDR1 SGHKS and CDR2 YYEKEE (reference sequence). Sequencing used PBMCs or T cells enriched from blood (not recorded which). This chain links TRBV5-5 with TRBJ2-7, with 9 nucleotides matching TRBD1. This TCR came from a woman aged 25 to 39 with acute COVID-19. The CDR3 nucleotides are TGTGCCAGCAGGTTGTCGACAGGGGGTTTGCCCCTCTGGGAGGAGCAGTACTTC. Its translation is CASRLSTGGLPLWEEQYF.